The next 20 T cell receptor beta chains were all read from a single sample in a study of long-term antiretroviral therapy in people with HIV. Investigators performed immunoSEQ version v3.0 at survey level. This table comes from immunoSEQ multiplex PCR, and its TCRdb copy is limited to in-frame clones, with some not included. This table has about 21,000 clones, roughly 79% appearing once. The source material was unsorted PBMCs, sampled 2.2 years after starting antiretroviral therapy. The receptors originated from a man aged 50 or older with HIV.

V is TRBV7-2 and J is TRBJ1-1; D gene uncertain. With 3 bases removed from V and 0 bases from J, the gap between germline ends came to 5 bases. Germline V gene data show CDR1 as SGHTA and CDR2 as FQGNSA. The length of the CDR3 is 13 residues. The CDR3 protein is CASSFSVNTEAFF. CDR3 DNA sequence: TGTGCCAGCAGCTTCTCGGTGAACACTGAAGCTTTCTTT. Complete variable domain (other parts from reference TRBV7-2 and TRBJ1-1): GAGVSQSPSNKVTEKGKDVELRCDPISGHTALYWYRQSLGQGLEFLIYFQGNSAPDKSGLPSDRFSAERTGGSVSTLTIQRTQQEDSAVYLCASSFSVNTEAFFGQGTRLTVV.

The gene calls are TRBV7-9 and TRBJ2-7; D gene unclear. The CDR3 covers 14 residues. The germline V gene has CDR1 SEHNR and CDR2 FQNEAQ (reference sequence). Trimming stripped 5 bases from V and 2 bases from J, with 13 bases between. This CDR3 reads CASSPWAEPYEQYF. The DNA for the CDR3 is TGTGCCAGCAGCCCGTGGGCGGAACCCTACGAGCAGTACTTC.

The chain couples TRBV2 to TRBJ2-3; possible D gene TRBD1, 6 bases. The CDR3 spans 13 residues. The germline gives CDR1 SNHLY, CDR2 FYNNEI. Between the trimmed V and J ends, which lost 7 bases and 3 bases, there was a span of 11 bases. The CDR3 DNA is TGTGCCAGCACTCGGACAGAGACAGATACGCAGTATTTT. Protein: CASTRTETDTQYF.

The V gene is TRBV13, the J gene TRBJ2-7; D unclear. V gave up 4 bases and J gave up 5 bases, with 9 bases separating them. The CDR3 has 12 residues. Germline V lookup: CDR1 PRHDT, CDR2 FYEKMQ (reference sequence). CDR3 region: CASSSPQNEQYF. CDR3 nucleotide sequence: TGTGCCAGCAGCTCCCCCCAGAACGAGCAGTACTTC. Full variable domain (outside the CDR3, taken from reference TRBV13 and TRBJ2-7): AAGVIQSPRHLIKEKRETATLKCYPIPRHDTVYWYQQGPGQDPQFLISFYEKMQSDKGSIPDRFSAQQFSDYHSELNMSSLELGDSALYFCASSSPQNEQYFGPGTRLTVT.

This clone was seen just once. This chain connects TRBV7-9 to TRBJ2-5; D unclear. V lost 1 base and J lost 9, with 6 bases in between. Germline loops: CDR1 SEHNR, CDR2 FQNEAQ (reference sequence). The CDR3 is 11 residues long. CDR3 nucleotides: TGTGCCAGCAGCTTAGGCCCCTCCCAGTACTTC. The encoded protein is CASSLGPSQYF.

The rearrangement joins TRBV7-9 to TRBJ2-5, with 14 bases fitting TRBD2. CDR1 is SEHNR and CDR2 is FQNEAQ in the germline V gene (reference sequence). This CDR3 has 16 amino acids. J was trimmed by 6 bases and V by 7 bases; bases with no gene match: 10. The CDR3 here is CASTQAGTSGSQTQYF. The CDR3 DNA reads as TGTGCCAGCACCCAAGCTGGGACTAGCGGGAGTCAGACCCAGTACTTC.

This chain connects TRBV11-2 to TRBJ2-3, with 8 bases fitting TRBD1. The CDR3 runs 16 residues. Germline values: CDR1 SGHAT, CDR2 FQNNGV. The V and J ends lost 5 bases and 2 bases, in that order; junction bases with no gene match: 9. The CDR3 DNA is TGTGCCAGCAGCGCGACAGGGGACATCACCACAGATACGCAGTATTTT. The encoded protein is CASSATGDITTDTQYF.

The chain uses TRBV6-5 and TRBJ2-7; unclear D gene. V gave up 0 bases and J gave up 4 bases, with 10 bases separating them. Germline CDR1 is MNHEY and CDR2 is SVGAGI. This CDR3 region has 14 residues. This chain's CDR3 is CASSYSLGWYEQYF. CDR3 nucleotide sequence: TGTGCCAGCAGTTACTCGCTCGGATGGTACGAGCAGTACTTC.

V is TRBV29-1 and J is TRBJ2-3; 8 bases agree with TRBD1. V lost 4 bases to trimming and J lost 6 bases; unmatched junction nucleotides: 12. This CDR3 region has 15 residues. Germline lookup yields CDR1 SQVTM and CDR2 ANQGSEA. Here the CDR3 reads CSVGPLDREGDTQYF. CDR3 nucleotide sequence: TGCAGCGTTGGACCTCTGGACAGGGAAGGGGATACGCAGTATTTT.

V and J are TRBV27 and TRBJ1-2, with D tentatively TRBD1 (6 bases). Germline CDR1 and CDR2: MNHEY and SMNVEV (reference sequence). With 1 base removed from V and 8 bases from J, the gap between germline ends came to 17 bases. The CDR3 spans 15 residues. The DNA of the CDR3 is TGTGCCAGCAGTTTATGGGGGGCGGGGGGCGACGGCTACACCTTC. Its translation is CASSLWGAGGDGYTF.

This sequence joins TRBV5-1 and TRBJ2-3, with a weak D call TRBD1 (6 bases). Trimming shortened V by 5 bases and J by 2 bases, and 12 bases separated the two germline ends. This CDR3 is built from 14 residues. Germline loops: CDR1 SGHRS, CDR2 YFSETQ. The CDR3 region has the DNA TGCGCCAGCAGGTTATGGGGGCCCACAGATACGCAGTATTTT. Amino acids: CASRLWGPTDTQYF. The full variable domain, in which reference TRBV5-1 and TRBJ2-3 provide the parts outside the CDR3, is KAGVTQTPRYLIKTRGQQVTLSCSPISGHRSVSWYQQTPGQGLQFLFEYFSETQRNKGNFPGRFSGRQFSNSRSEMNVSTLELGDSALYLCASRLWGPTDTQYFGPGTRLTVL.

The chain is built from TRBV7-6 and TRBJ1-5; no definite D call. This CDR3 has 20 residues. V lost 4 bases, J lost 3 bases, and 28 bases lay in between. Germline assignment: CDR1 SGHVS and CDR2 FNYEAQ. CDR3 nucleotides: TGTGCCAGCAGCTCCCGCCCAGGTCTGTCCGTTCATCCATCCAATCAGCCCCAGCATTTT. This gives the protein CASSSRPGLSVHPSNQPQHF.

In its sample, this clone was seen a few times. V gene TRBV28 combines with J gene TRBJ1-1; weak D call: TRBD1 (6 bases). V lost 6 bases and J 8 bases, leaving 16 bases between the germline ends. The CDR3 spans 13 residues. Germline CDR1 reads MDHEN; CDR2 reads SYDVKM. CDR3 sequence: CASRRVTGLEAFF. CDR3 nucleotide sequence: TGTGCCAGCAGGCGAGTGACAGGATTAGAAGCTTTCTTT.

This chain links TRBV18 with TRBJ1-3; weak D call: TRBD1 (5 bases). CDR1 and CDR2 from the germline V gene are KGHSH and LQKENI. CDR3 size: 17 residues. V dropped 2 bases and J dropped 0 bases, with 14 bases sitting between them. The CDR3, as DNA: TGTGCCAGCTCACCAAGGGACGGAGTAGACTCTGGAAACACCATATATTTT. Its translation: CASSPRDGVDSGNTIYF.

The chain is built from TRBV4-1 and TRBJ2-1; TRBD2 aligns across 10 bases. The germline V gene encodes CDR1 MGHRA and CDR2 YSYEKL. V lost 0 bases, J lost 0 bases, and 11 bases stayed unmatched. This CDR3 has 20 residues. The DNA of the CDR3 is TGCGCCAGCAGCCAAGATCTAGCGGGAGTGGGGTTGAGCTCCTACAATGAGCAGTTCTTC. It is translated as CASSQDLAGVGLSSYNEQFF.

The gene calls are TRBV27 and TRBJ1-2; perhaps TRBD1 as D (5 bases). There are 12 residues in the CDR3. Germline CDR1 MNHEY, CDR2 SMNVEV (reference sequence). Trimming pared 7 bases from V and 5 bases from J, leaving 11 bases between. CDR3 amino acids: CASKTGGYGYTF. Written as DNA, the CDR3 is TGTGCCAGCAAAACCGGGGGGTATGGCTACACCTTC.

This clone has a single count. DNA for the CDR3: TGCAGCGTTGTTGTTCGCCAGGGGCAGACTGGGGCCAACGTCCTGACTTTC. It yields the protein CSVVVRQGQTGANVLTF. V gene TRBV29-1 combines with J gene TRBJ2-6, with a weak D call TRBD1 (6 bases). The CDR3 covers 17 residues. Germline V gene lookup returns CDR1 SQVTM and CDR2 ANQGSEA. Trimming stripped 4 bases from V and 2 bases from J, with 18 bases between.

The rearrangement joins TRBV7-7 to TRBJ2-7, with 8 positions matching TRBD1. The CDR3 length is 14 residues. V gave up 5 bases and J gave up 6 bases; unmatched junction bases: 9. Germline V gene sequence: CDR1 SSHAT, CDR2 FNYEAQ (reference sequence). The CDR3, as DNA: TGTGCCAGCAGCCTTGAGACAGGGGCCAGCGAGCAGTACTTC. Its translation: CASSLETGASEQYF.

The chain joins TRBV4-1 to TRBJ1-2; weak D call: TRBD1 (5 bases). Trimming cost V 1 base and J 5 bases, with 20 bases left between them. Germline V gene data show CDR1 as MGHRA and CDR2 as YSYEKL. This CDR3 comprises 17 residues. CDR3: CASSQGLFGWTPYGYTF. In nucleotides, the CDR3 is TGCGCCAGCAGCCAAGGACTATTTGGATGGACACCTTATGGCTACACCTTC.

The CDR3 coding sequence is TGTGCCAGCAGCTCCGGGACCCAGCAAGAGACCCAGTACTTC. This sequence encodes CASSSGTQQETQYF. The rearrangement uses TRBV7-6 and TRBJ2-5, with D perhaps assigned TRBD1 or TRBD2 (5 bases each). Trimming removed 4 bases from V and 2 bases from J, with 11 bases in between. Germline lookup yields CDR1 SGHVS and CDR2 FNYEAQ. The CDR3 is 14 residues long. The full variable domain, with the rest looked up from reference TRBV7-6 and TRBJ2-5, is GAGVSQSPRYKVTKRGQDVALRCDPISGHVSLYWYRQALGQGPEFLTYFNYEAQQDKSGLPNDRFSAERPEGSISTLTIQRTEQRDSAMYRCASSSGTQQETQYFGPGTRLLVL.